The clone carrying this T cell receptor beta chain was picked up a small number of times. Generated by immunoSEQ multiplex PCR, the TCRdb table keeps only in-frame clones and is missing some. The table shows about 130,000 clones, with around 84% occurring only once. Regarding time point: pretreatment peripheral blood. Every patient provided from 1 to 8 samples, collected pretreatment and on-treatment. The sample is drawn from a study of PD-L1 blockade in urothelial cancer. Study-level information: From about 2014, patients received atezolizumab, given as 1,200 mg intravenously every 3 weeks.

Germline values: CDR1 SNHLY, CDR2 FYNNEI. V was pared by 1 base and J by 0 bases, with 5 bases between. This CDR3 contains 14 residues. The sequenced sample was PBMCs, obtained around atezolizumab (anti-PD-L1) treatment. The origin of this receptor is a man aged 45-65 years with urothelial cancer. The J gene is TRBJ2-3, the V gene TRBV2; no firm D call. CDR3: CASSEGLSTDTQYF. The CDR3 DNA reads as TGTGCCAGCAGTGAAGGTCTGAGCACAGATACGCAGTATTTT.